This TCR beta chain derives from a study of immune evolution from preneoplasia to lung adenocarcinoma. Data came from immunoSEQ multiplex PCR; TCRdb stores just in-frame clones and leaves some out. The data contain some 8,500 clones, 80% to 90% of them singletons. Broader study findings: Highest clonality occurred in KRAS-mutant, not EGFR-mutant or double wild-type, nodules.

Between about 2013 and 2018, patients underwent resection in Japan or China. H&E slides confirmed each diagnosis, reviewed by two pathologists independently. Note on this clone: Its antigen is not identified.

CDR3 length: 13 amino acids. CDR1 is MNHNY, CDR2 SVGAGI, per germline (reference sequence). The V segment lost 8 bases and the J segment 6 bases; nucleotides outside the gene matches: 4. The chain joins TRBV6-6 to TRBJ1-6; the match to TRBD1 covers 7 bases. This TCR was sampled from a person in their 70s with lung adenocarcinoma. Sequenced input: FFPE minimally invasive lung adenocarcinoma tissue. The CDR3 sequence: CASGQGGNSPLHF. The CDR3 bases are TGTGCCAGCGGCCAGGGGGGTAATTCACCCCTCCACTTT.